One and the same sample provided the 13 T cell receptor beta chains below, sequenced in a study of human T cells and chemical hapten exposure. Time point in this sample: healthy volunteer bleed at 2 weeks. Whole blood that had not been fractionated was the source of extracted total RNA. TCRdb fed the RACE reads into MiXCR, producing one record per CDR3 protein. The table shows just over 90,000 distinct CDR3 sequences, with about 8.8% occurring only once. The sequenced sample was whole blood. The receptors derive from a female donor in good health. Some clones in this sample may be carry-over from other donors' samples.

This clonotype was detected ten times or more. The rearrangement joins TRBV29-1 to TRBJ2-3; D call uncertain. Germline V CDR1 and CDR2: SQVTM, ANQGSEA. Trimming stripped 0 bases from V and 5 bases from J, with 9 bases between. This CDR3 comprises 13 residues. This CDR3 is CSVEEANRDTQYF. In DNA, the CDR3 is TGCAGCGTTGAAGAAGCTAACAGAGATACGCAGTATTTT.

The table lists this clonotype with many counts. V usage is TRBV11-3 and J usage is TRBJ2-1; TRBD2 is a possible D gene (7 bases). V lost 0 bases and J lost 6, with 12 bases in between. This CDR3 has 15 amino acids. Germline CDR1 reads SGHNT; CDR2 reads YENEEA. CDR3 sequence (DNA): TGTGCCAGCAGCTTAGAAGGGGGGGGGGTCAATGAGCAGTTCTTC. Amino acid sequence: CASSLEGGGVNEQFF. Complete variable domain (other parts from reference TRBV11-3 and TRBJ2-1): EAGVVQSPRYKIIEKKQPVAFWCNPISGHNTLYWYLQNLGQGPELLIRYENEEAVDDSQLPKDRFSAERLKGVDSTLKIQPAELGDSAVYLCASSLEGGGVNEQFFGPGTRLTVL.

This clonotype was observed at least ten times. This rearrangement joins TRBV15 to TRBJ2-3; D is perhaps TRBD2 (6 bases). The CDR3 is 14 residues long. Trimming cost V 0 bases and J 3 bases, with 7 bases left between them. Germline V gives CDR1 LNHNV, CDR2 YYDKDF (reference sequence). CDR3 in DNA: TGTGCCACCAGCAGAGATGGGAGGACAGATACGCAGTATTTT. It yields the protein CATSRDGRTDTQYF.

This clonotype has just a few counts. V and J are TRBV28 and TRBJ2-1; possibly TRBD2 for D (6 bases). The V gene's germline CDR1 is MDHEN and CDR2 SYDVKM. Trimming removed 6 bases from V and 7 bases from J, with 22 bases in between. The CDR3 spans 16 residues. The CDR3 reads CASSKVGSRKGNEQFF. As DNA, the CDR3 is TGTGCCAGCAGCAAAGTCGGGAGTCGGAAAGGGAATGAGCAGTTCTTC.

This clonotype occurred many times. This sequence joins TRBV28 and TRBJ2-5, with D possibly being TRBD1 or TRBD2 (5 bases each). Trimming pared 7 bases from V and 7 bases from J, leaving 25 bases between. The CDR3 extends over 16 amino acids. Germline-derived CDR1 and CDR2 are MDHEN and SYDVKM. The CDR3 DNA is TGTGCCAGCACCTCTCCCCGGGGAAGCGGCACAGGGACCCAGTACTTC. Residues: CASTSPRGSGTGTQYF.

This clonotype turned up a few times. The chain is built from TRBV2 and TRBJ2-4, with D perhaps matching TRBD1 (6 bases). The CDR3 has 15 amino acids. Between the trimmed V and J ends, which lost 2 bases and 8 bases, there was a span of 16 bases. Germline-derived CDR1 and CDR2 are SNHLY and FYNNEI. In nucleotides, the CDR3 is TGTGCCAGCAGTGAATCGCTCCAGGGGCAGTACATTCAGTACTTC. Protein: CASSESLQGQYIQYF.

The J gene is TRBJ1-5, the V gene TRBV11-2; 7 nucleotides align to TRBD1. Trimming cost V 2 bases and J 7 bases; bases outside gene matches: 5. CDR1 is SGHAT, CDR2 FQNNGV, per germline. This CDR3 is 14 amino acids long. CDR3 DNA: TGTGCCAGCAGCTTAAGGGACAGAAAGCAGCCCCAGCATTTT. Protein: CASSLRDRKQPQHF. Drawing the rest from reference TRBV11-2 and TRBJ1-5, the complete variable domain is EAGVAQSPRYKIIEKRQSVAFWCNPISGHATLYWYQQILGQGPKLLIQFQNNGVVDDSQLPKDRFSAERLKGVDSTLKIQPAKLEDSAVYLCASSLRDRKQPQHFGDGTRLSIL.

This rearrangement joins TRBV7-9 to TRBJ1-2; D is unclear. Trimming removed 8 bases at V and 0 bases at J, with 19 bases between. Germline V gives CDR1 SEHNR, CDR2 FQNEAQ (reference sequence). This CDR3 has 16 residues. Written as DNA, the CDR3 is TGTGCCAGCGGAGCGCTAGCCTTAACAGCTAACTATGGCTACACCTTC. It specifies CASGALALTANYGYTF.

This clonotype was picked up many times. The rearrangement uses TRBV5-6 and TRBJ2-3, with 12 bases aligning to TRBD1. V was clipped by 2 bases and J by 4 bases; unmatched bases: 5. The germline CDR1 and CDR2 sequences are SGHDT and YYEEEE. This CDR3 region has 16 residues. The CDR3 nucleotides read TGTGCCAGCAGCTTTATGGGACAGGGGGCGGCAGATACGCAGTATTTT. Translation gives CASSFMGQGAADTQYF.

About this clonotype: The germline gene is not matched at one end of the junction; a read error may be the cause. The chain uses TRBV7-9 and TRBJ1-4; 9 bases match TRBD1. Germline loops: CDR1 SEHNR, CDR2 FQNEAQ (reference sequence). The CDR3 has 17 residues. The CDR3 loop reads CASTKFGGGQGNENLFF. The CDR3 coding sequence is TGTGCCAGCACCAAATTCGGCGGGGGACAGGGTAATGAAAACCTGTTTTTT.

The CDR3 DNA follows: TGTGCCAGCAGCCAACGCGAGGGGGGCAATCAGCCCCAGCATTTT. Translating gives CASSQREGGNQPQHF. V is TRBV16 and J is TRBJ1-5, with TRBD1 as a possible D gene (6 bases). The germline CDR1 and CDR2 sequences are KGHSY and FQNENV. CDR3 length: 15 amino acids. V was pared by 2 bases and J by 2 bases, with 10 bases between.

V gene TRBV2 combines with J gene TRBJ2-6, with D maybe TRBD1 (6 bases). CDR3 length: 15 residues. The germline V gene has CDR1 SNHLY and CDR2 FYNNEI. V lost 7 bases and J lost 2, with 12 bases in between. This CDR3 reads CASNRDRAGANVLTF. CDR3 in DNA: TGTGCCAGCAACAGGGACCGTGCTGGGGCCAACGTCCTGACTTTC. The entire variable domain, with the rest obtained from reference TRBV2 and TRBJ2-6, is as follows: EPEVTQTPSHQVTQMGQEVILRCVPISNHLYFYWYRQILGQKVEFLVSFYNNEISEKSEIFDDQFSVERPDGSNFTLKIRSTKLEDSAMYFCASNRDRAGANVLTFGAGSRLTVL.

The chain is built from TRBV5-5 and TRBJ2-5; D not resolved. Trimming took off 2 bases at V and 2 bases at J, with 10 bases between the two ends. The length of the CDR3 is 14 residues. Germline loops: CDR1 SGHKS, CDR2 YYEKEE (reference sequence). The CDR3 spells CASSLAPTQETQYF. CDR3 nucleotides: TGTGCCAGCAGCTTAGCTCCAACTCAAGAGACCCAGTACTTC.